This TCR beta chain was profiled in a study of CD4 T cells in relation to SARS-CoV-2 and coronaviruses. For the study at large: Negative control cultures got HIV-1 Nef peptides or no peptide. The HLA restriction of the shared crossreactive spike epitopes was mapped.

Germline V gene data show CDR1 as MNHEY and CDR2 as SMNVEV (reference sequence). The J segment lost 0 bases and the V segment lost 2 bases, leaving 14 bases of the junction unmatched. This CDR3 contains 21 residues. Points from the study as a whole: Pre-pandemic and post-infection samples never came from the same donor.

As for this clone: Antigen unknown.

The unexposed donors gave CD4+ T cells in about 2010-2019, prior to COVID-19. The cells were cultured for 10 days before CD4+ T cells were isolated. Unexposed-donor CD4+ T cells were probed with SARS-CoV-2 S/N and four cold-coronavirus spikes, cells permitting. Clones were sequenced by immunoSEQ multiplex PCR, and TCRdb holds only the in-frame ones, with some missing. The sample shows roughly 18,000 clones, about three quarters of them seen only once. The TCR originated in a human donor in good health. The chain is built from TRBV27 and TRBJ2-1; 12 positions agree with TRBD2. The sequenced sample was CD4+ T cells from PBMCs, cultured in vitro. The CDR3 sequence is CASSLTRAGTSGLSSYNEQFF. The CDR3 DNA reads TGTGCCAGCAGTTTAACAAGGGCGGGGACTAGCGGGCTTAGCTCCTACAATGAGCAGTTCTTC.